This TCR beta chain came from a study of cytomegalovirus exposure and HLA in healthy donors. Study-wide points: The only immune exposure information that was available was CMV serostatus. Per a prior analysis, the majority of TCR beta V segments were productive roughly 87% or roughly 30% of the time.

The PCR made use of 60 Vbeta and 13 Jbeta primers. Sequencing used immunoSEQ multiplex PCR; TCRdb keeps in-frame clones, though not all of them. The sample has 150,000 to 200,000 clones, roughly four fifths seen once. Germline assignment: CDR1 SEHNR and CDR2 FQNEAQ (reference sequence). The V segment lost 6 bases and the J segment 5 bases; nucleotides outside the gene matches: 4. The CDR3 is 14 residues long. As for this clone: Its antigen remains unknown.

This TCR was sampled from a young woman in good health and CMV-seronegative. Sequencing input: PBMCs. The chain couples TRBV7-9 to TRBJ2-1; 10 bases are shared with TRBD2. The chain's CDR3 is CASRHLAGDNEQFF. The CDR3 DNA sequence: TGTGCCAGCAGGCACCTAGCGGGAGACAATGAGCAGTTCTTC.